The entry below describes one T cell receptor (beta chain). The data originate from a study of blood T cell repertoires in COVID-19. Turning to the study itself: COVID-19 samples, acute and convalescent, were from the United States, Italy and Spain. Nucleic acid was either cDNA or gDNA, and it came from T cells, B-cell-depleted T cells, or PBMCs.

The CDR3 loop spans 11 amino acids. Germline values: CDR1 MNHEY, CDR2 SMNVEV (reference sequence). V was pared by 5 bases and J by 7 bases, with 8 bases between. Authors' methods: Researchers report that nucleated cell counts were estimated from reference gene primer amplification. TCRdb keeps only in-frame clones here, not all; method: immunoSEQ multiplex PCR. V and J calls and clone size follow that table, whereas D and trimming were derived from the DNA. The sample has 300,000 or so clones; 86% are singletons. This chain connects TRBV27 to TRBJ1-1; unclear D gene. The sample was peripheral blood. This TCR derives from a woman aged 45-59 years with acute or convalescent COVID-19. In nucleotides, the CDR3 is TGTGCCAGCAGTGATTCAGTTGAAGCTTTCTTT. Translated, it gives CASSDSVEAFF.